Described below is a single T cell receptor beta chain sequence and its context. The antigen is undetermined. The Oncomine TCR Beta short-read assay sequenced DNA from cultured CD4+ T cells. It was cultured CD4+ T cells from which genomic DNA was extracted. TCRdb re-called the PCR reads through MiXCR, storing one row per CDR3 protein. Of about 17,000 distinct CDR3 sequences listed, 35% to 40% are singletons. The data are from a study of vaccination and CD4 T cells after COVID-19. Stated treatment: roughly ten-day PBMC culture with coronavirus spike peptide pools or control peptides (ViraFEST assay). V dropped 6 bases and J dropped 4 bases, with 5 bases sitting between them. From germline, CDR1 is SGHAT and CDR2 FQNNGV. The CDR3 contains 11 residues. General study points: It was found that, in convalescent patients, 304 of 307 vaccine-specific clones were spike mono-reactive. In median terms, SARS-CoV-2-reactive clonotypes went from about 20 to 38, a nonsignificant rise.

J is TRBJ2-3 and V is TRBV11-2; D call uncertain. The sample consisted of CD4+ T cells from blood, cultured in vitro. The source of this sequence is a human donor who had recovered from COVID-19. The CDR3 sequence is CASSPSDTQYF. CDR3 nucleotide sequence: TGTGCCAGCAGTCCATCAGATACGCAGTATTTT.